The clone carrying this TCR beta chain was observed a few times. The data were produced by immunoSEQ multiplex PCR, yet TCRdb's version contains in-frame clones alone and is incomplete. The sample lists 72,000 or so clones, about 84% occurring once. Trimming at V came to 1 base and at J to 9 bases, leaving 3 bases not matched to a gene. Germline CDR1 SSHAT, CDR2 FNYEAQ (reference sequence). The CDR3 spans 14 residues. This sample is drawn from a study of OX40 agonist ivuxolimab in advanced cancers. The source was CD4+ or CD8+ T cells sorted from blood, collected in a trial of the OX40 agonist ivuxolimab. This sequence originates from an adult with an advanced solid tumor such as melanoma, head and neck, liver or kidney cancer. V usage is TRBV7-7 and J usage is TRBJ2-7, with 13 bases that match TRBD2. CDR3 protein: CASSLGTSGSMQYF. CDR3 coding DNA: TGTGCCAGCAGCTTAGGGACTAGCGGGAGTATGCAGTACTTC.